The rows below give T cell receptor beta chains drawn from one sample of a study of beta chain features in type 1 diabetes. The data were produced by immunoSEQ multiplex PCR, yet TCRdb's version contains in-frame clones alone and is incomplete. This sample carries 130,000 to 150,000 clones, around a tenth of them seen once, and the ten largest clones take 0.68%. What was sequenced was central memory CD4+ T cells from blood. The source is a man aged 18 to 29 in good health. The CDR3 runs from the conserved cysteine through the conserved F or W. A D gene is named only where the DNA matches it firmly. Expanded clones get a size class; other rows say once, few or many, or leave the size out.

j_call d_call v_call clone_size cdr3_aa cdr3_nt
TRBJ2-5 NA TRBV27 few CASSLYRAEETQYF TGTGCCAGCAGTCTATACAGGGCCGAAGAGACCCAGTACTTC
TRBJ1-2 TRBD1 TRBV28 few CASSLPQGAGGYTF TGTGCCAGCAGTTTACCCCAGGGGGCAGGTGGCTACACCTTC
TRBJ1-5 NA TRBV4-3 few CASSPRGGVNQPQHF TGCGCCAGCAGCCCTCGGGGGGGCGTCAATCAGCCCCAGCATTTT
TRBJ1-5 NA TRBV19 NA CASSTIIAGVGQPQHF TGTGCCAGTAGTACCATAATCGCAGGGGTCGGGCAGCCCCAGCATTTT
TRBJ1-1 TRBD1 TRBV9 NA CASNGGTGGNTEAFF TGTGCCAGCAACGGCGGGACAGGTGGAAACACTGAAGCTTTCTTT
TRBJ2-2 NA TRBV28 NA CASSIPMGGGELFF TGTGCCAGCAGTATCCCCATGGGGGGCGGGGAGCTGTTTTTT
TRBJ2-1 NA TRBV10-3 few CAIRVGRGSEQFF TGTGCCATCAGGGTGGGCCGGGGGAGCGAGCAGTTCTTC
TRBJ2-2 NA TRBV11-2 few CASSFKGRTGELFF TGTGCCAGCAGCTTCAAGGGGCGCACCGGGGAGCTGTTTTTT
TRBJ1-2 NA TRBV7-8 NA CASSYQGDIYGYTF TGTGCCAGCAGCTACCAAGGGGACATCTATGGCTACACCTTC
TRBJ2-3 TRBD1 TRBV5-1 few CASSFRTGGIAIGDTQYF TGCGCCAGCAGCTTTAGAACAGGGGGCATAGCAATAGGAGATACGCAGTATTTT
TRBJ2-1 TRBD2 TRBV6-1 NA CASSEGAGGYNEQFF TGTGCCAGCAGTGAAGGAGCGGGGGGCTACAATGAGCAGTTCTTC
TRBJ2-1 TRBD2 TRBV9 few CASSVEDTSGGSQFF TGTGCCAGCAGCGTAGAGGATACTAGCGGGGGGTCGCAGTTCTTC
TRBJ1-4 TRBD1 TRBV7-9 NA CASSSVSGQRNEKLFF TGTGCCAGCAGCAGCGTTTCGGGACAGCGTAATGAAAAACTGTTTTTT
TRBJ1-2 NA TRBV5-1 few CASSLLAVNYGYTF TGCGCCAGCAGCTTATTGGCGGTTAACTATGGCTACACCTTC
TRBJ2-2 NA TRBV4-1 NA CASSPTGVGELFF TGCGCCAGCAGCCCCACCGGGGTCGGGGAGCTGTTTTTT
TRBJ1-6 NA TRBV30 few CAWSVTLVGQVSPLHF TGTGCCTGGAGTGTAACCTTAGTGGGACAAGTGTCACCCCTCCACTTT
TRBJ2-3 NA TRBV19 few CASSRQDSTDTQYF TGTGCCAGTAGTCGCCAGGATAGCACAGATACGCAGTATTTT
TRBJ2-2 TRBD1 TRBV6-5 NA CASSREGAQGELFF TGTGCCAGCAGTCGAGAGGGGGCTCAGGGGGAGCTGTTTTTT
TRBJ2-7 NA TRBV7-2 NA CASSRVGGGLYEQYF TGTGCCAGCAGTCGCGTCGGAGGGGGCCTCTACGAGCAGTACTTC
TRBJ2-5 TRBD2 TRBV27 NA CASRTGGSQETQYF TGTGCCAGCAGAACGGGGGGTTCCCAAGAGACCCAGTACTTC
TRBJ2-7 TRBD1 TRBV4-2 few CASSQPTGQGVGEQYF TGTGCCAGCAGCCAGCCTACGGGACAGGGAGTGGGCGAGCAGTACTTC
TRBJ1-6 TRBD1 TRBV5-1 NA CASSSGTVNSPLHF TGCGCCAGCAGCTCCGGGACAGTCAATTCACCCCTCCACTTT
TRBJ2-3 TRBD2 TRBV9 few CASSPPGLAGGTDTQYF TGTGCCAGCAGCCCCCCCGGACTAGCGGGGGGCACAGATACGCAGTATTTT
TRBJ1-4 NA TRBV7-2 NA CASSFQGATNEKLFF TGTGCCAGCAGCTTCCAGGGTGCAACTAATGAAAAACTGTTTTTT
TRBJ2-1 NA TRBV4-1 NA CASSQGLGVSSYNEQFF TGCGCCAGCAGCCAAGGCCTCGGGGTAAGCTCCTACAATGAGCAGTTCTTC
TRBJ2-7 TRBD1 TRBV10-3 few CAISESAGQGVGQYF TGTGCCATCAGTGAGTCAGCGGGACAGGGCGTTGGGCAGTACTTC
TRBJ2-5 TRBD2 TRBV29-1 NA CSALAGGGETQYF TGCAGCGCCCTAGCGGGGGGCGGCGAGACCCAGTACTTC
TRBJ1-2 NA TRBV10-3 few CAISPTAGYGYTF TGTGCCATCAGCCCGACAGCTGGGTATGGCTACACCTTC
TRBJ1-1 TRBD1 TRBV6-1 NA CASSEDRGAFF TGTGCCAGCAGTGAAGACAGGGGGGCTTTCTTT
TRBJ2-3 TRBD1 TRBV9 NA CASSPPGQGDADTQYF TGTGCCAGCAGCCCCCCTGGGCAGGGGGACGCAGATACGCAGTATTTT
TRBJ2-7 NA TRBV7-2 few CASSLRRDGTYEQYF TGTGCCAGCAGCCTTAGGAGGGACGGCACCTACGAGCAGTACTTC
TRBJ2-1 TRBD2 TRBV12-5 NA CASGPRLAGDYGEQFF TGTGCTAGTGGTCCCCGACTAGCGGGGGACTATGGGGAGCAGTTCTTC
TRBJ2-7 NA TRBV18 NA CASSPNKRDEQYF TGTGCCAGCTCACCTAATAAGAGGGACGAGCAGTACTTC